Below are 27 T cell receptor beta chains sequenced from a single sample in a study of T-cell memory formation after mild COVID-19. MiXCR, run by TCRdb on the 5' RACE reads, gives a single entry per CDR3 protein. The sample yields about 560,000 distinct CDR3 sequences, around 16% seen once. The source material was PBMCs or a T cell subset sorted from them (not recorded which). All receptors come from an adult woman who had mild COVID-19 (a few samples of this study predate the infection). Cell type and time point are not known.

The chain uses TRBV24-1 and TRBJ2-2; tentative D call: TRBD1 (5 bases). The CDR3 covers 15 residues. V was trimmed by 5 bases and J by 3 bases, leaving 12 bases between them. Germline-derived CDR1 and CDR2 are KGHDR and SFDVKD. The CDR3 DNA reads TGTGCCACCAGTGCGGCAGGGTTTGACACCGGGGAGCTGTTTTTT. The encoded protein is CATSAAGFDTGELFF.

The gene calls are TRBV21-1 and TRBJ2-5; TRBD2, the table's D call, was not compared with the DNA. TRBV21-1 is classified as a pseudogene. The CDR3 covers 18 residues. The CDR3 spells CASIIGIQREGPQETQYF. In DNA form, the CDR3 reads TGTGCCAGCATCATAGGGATCCAGCGGGAGGGCCCCCAAGAGACCCAGTACTTC.

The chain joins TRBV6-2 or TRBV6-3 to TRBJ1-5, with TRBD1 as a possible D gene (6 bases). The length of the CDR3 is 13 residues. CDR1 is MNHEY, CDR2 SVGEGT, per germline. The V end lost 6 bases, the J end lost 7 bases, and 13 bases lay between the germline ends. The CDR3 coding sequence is TGTGCCAGCAGAGAGGGGGGGAACCAGCCCCAGCATTTT. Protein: CASREGGNQPQHF.

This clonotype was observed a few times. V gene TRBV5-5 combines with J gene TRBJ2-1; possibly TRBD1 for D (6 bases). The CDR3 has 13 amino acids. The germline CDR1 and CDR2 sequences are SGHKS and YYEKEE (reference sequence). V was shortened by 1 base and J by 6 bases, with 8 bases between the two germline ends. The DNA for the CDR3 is TGTGCCAGCAGCTTGAACAGGGTCAATGAGCAGTTCTTC. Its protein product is CASSLNRVNEQFF. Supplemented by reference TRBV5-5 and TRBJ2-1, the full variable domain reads DAGVTQSPTHLIKTRGQQVTLRCSPISGHKSVSWYQQVLGQGPQFIFQYYEKEERGRGNFPDRFSARQFPNYSSELNVNALLLGDSALYLCASSLNRVNEQFFGPGTRLTVL.

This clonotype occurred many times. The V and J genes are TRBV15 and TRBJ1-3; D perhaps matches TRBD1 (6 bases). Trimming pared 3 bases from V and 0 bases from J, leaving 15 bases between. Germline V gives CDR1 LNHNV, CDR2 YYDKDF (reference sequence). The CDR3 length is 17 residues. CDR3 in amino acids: CATSSPAGADSGNTIYF. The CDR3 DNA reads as TGTGCCACCAGCAGTCCAGCAGGGGCCGACTCTGGAAACACCATATATTTT.

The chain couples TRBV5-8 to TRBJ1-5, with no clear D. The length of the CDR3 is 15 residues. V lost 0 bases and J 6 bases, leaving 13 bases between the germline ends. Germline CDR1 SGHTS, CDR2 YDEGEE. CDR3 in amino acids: CASSLGSPLGQPQHF. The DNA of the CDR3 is TGTGCCAGCAGCTTGGGTTCCCCCCTTGGTCAGCCCCAGCATTTT.

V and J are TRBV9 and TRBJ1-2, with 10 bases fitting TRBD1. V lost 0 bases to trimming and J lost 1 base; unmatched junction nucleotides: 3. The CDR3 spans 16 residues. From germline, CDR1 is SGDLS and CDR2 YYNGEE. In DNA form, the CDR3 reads TGTGCCAGCAGCGTAGGAGGGACAGGGGTTAACTATGGCTACACCTTC. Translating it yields CASSVGGTGVNYGYTF.

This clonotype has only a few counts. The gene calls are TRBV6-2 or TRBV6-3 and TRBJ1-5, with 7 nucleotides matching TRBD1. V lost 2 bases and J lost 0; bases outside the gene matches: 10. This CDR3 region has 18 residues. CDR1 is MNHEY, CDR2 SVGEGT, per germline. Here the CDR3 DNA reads TGTGCCAGCAGTTACGGTAGCGCAGGGGGATATAGCAATCAGCCCCAGCATTTT. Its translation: CASSYGSAGGYSNQPQHF.

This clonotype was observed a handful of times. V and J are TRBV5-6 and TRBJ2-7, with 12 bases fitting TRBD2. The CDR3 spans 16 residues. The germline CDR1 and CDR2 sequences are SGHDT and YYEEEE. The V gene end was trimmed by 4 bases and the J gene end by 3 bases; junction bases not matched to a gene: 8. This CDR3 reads CASSRATSGRYYEQYF. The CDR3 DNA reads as TGTGCCAGCAGCCGCGCGACTAGCGGGAGATACTACGAGCAGTACTTC.

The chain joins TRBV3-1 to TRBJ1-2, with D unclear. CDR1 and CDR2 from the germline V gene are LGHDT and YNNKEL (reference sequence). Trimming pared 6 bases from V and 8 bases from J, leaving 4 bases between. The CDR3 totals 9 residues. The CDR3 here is CASSSGYTF. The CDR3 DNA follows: TGTGCCAGCAGTTCAGGCTACACCTTC.

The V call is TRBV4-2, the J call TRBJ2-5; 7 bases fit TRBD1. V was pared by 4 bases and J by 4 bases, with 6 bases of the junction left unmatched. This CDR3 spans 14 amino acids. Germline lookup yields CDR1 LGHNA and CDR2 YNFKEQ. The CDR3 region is CASSRLTGRETQYF. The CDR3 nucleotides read TGTGCCAGCAGCCGGTTGACAGGGCGAGAGACCCAGTACTTC.

In nucleotides, the CDR3 is TGCGCCAGCAGCTTGGAAGGCACTGAGAGGGACACGCAGTATTTT. Its protein is CASSLEGTERDTQYF. The chain couples TRBV5-1 to TRBJ2-3, with D perhaps matching TRBD1 or TRBD2 (5 bases each). The CDR3 contains 15 residues. The germline gives CDR1 SGHRS, CDR2 YFSETQ. V was shortened by 0 bases and J by 9 bases, with 17 bases between the two germline ends.

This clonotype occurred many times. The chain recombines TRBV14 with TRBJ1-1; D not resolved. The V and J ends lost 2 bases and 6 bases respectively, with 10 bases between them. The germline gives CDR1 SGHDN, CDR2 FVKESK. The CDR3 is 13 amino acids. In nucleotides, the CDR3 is TGTGCCAGCAGCCAAAATAGCTACGCTGAAGCTTTCTTT. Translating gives CASSQNSYAEAFF.

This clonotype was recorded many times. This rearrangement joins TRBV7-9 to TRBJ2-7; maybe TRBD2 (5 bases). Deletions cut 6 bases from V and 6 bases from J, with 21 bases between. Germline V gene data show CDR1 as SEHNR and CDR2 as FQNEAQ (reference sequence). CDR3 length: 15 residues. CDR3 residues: CASSSDRGQVAEQYF. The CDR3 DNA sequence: TGTGCCAGCAGTTCGGACCGGGGTCAGGTGGCCGAGCAGTACTTC.

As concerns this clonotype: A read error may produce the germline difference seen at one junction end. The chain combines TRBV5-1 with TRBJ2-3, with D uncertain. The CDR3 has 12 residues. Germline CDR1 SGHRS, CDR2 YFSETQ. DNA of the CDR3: TGCGCCAGCAGCTTGGGGCCAGATCCGCAGTATTTT. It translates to CASSLGPDPQYF.

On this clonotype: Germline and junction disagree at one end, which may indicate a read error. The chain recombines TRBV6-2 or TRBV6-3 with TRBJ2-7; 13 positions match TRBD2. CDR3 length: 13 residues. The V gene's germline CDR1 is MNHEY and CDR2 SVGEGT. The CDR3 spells CAGRTSGSHEQYF. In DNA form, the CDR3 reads TGTGCCGGCAGGACTAGCGGGAGCCACGAGCAGTACTTC.

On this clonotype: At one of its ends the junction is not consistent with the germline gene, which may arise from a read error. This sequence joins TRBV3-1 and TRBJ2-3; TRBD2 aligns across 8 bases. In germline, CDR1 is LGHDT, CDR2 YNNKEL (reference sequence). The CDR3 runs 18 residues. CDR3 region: CASSQDGGGGPLTHTQYF. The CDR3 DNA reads TGTGCCAGCAGCCAAGATGGGGGCGGGGGGCCCCTCACACATACGCAGTATTTT.

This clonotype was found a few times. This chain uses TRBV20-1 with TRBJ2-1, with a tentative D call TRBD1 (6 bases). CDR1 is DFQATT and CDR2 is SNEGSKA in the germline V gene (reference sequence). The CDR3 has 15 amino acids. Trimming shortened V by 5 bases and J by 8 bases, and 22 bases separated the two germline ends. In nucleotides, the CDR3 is TGCAGTGCTCCGTCGGATCTAGTGGGGGCACATGAGCAGTTCTTC. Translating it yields CSAPSDLVGAHEQFF.

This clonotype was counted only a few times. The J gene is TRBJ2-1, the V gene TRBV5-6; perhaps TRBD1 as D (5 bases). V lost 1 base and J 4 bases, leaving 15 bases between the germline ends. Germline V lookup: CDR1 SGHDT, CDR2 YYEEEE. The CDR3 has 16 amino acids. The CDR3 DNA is TGTGCCAGCAGCTTGACGACAGACCTGTTTTACAATGAGCAGTTCTTC. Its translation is CASSLTTDLFYNEQFF. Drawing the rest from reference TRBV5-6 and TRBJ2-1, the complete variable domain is DAGVTQSPTHLIKTRGQQVTLRCSPKSGHDTVSWYQQALGQGPQFIFQYYEEEERQRGNFPDRFSGHQFPNYSSELNVNALLLGDSALYLCASSLTTDLFYNEQFFGPGTRLTVL.

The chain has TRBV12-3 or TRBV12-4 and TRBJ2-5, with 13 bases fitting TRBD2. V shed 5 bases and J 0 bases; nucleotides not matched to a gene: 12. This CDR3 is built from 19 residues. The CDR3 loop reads CASSLKRLAGGPYQETQYF. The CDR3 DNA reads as TGTGCCAGCAGTCTAAAAAGACTAGCGGGGGGCCCGTACCAAGAGACCCAGTACTTC.

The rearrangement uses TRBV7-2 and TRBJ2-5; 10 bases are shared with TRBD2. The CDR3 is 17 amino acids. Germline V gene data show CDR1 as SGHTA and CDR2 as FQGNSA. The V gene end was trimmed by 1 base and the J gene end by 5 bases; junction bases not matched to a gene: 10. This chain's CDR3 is CASSLGRLAGGGETQYF. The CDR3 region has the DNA TGTGCCAGCAGCTTAGGGCGACTAGCGGGCGGGGGGGAGACCCAGTACTTC.

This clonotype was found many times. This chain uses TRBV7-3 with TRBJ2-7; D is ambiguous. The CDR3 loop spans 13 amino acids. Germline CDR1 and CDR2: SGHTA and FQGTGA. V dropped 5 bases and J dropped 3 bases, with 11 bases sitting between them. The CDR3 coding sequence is TGTGCCAGCAGCCCAAGGTTGGGCTACGAGCAGTACTTC. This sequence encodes CASSPRLGYEQYF.

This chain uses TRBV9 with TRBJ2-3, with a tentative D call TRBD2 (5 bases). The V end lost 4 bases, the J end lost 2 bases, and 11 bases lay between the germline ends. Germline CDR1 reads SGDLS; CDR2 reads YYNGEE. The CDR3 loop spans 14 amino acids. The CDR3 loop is CASSPPTNTDTQYF. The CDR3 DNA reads TGTGCCAGCAGCCCCCCGACTAACACAGATACGCAGTATTTT.

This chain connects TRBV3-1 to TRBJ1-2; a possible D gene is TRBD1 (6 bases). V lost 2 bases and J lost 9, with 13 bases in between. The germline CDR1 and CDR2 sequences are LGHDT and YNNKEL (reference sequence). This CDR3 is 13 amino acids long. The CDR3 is CASSQSPGDSYTF. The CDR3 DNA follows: TGTGCCAGCAGCCAATCGCCGGGGGACAGCTACACCTTC.

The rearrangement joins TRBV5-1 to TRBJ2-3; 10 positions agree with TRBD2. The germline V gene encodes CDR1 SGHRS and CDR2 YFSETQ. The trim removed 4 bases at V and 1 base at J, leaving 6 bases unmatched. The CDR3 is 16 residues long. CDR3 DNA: TGCGCCAGCAGCCCCCCCGGGACTAGCGGCACAGATACGCAGTATTTT. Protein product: CASSPPGTSGTDTQYF.

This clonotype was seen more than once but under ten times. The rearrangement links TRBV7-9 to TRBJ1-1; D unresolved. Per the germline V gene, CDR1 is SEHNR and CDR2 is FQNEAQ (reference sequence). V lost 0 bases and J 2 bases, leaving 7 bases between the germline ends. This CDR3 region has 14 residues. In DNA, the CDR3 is TGTGCCAGCAGCTTAGCGATCAGAAACACTGAAGCTTTCTTT. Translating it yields CASSLAIRNTEAFF.

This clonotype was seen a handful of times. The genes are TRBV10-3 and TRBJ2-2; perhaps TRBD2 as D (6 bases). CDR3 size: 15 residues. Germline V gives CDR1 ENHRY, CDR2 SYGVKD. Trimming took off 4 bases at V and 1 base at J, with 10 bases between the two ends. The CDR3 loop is CAISGSGLNTGELFF. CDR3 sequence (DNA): TGTGCCATCAGTGGATCGGGACTGAACACCGGGGAGCTGTTTTTT.